The 30 T cell receptor beta chains in this list originate from one sample, sequenced in a study of T-cell reconstitution after alpha-beta-depleted transplantation in children. Preparation of the TCRbeta library involved a method that used unique molecular identifiers. Each CDR3 protein gets one entry after TCRdb re-called the PCR reads with MiXCR. The profile covers 300,000 or so distinct CDR3 sequences, with 23% appearing a single time and over 9.5% taken by the ten largest. Sequences were derived from PBMCs, mostly from graft donor cells, sampled 180 days after TCRalphabeta/CD19-depleted stem cell transplant. These receptor sequences come from a male patient under 18 who had a stem cell transplant for acute lymphoblastic leukemia, so the T cells may come from the graft donor.

This chain links TRBV6-1 with TRBJ1-2; 7 nucleotides line up with TRBD1. V trimming: 10 bases; J trimming: 3 bases; junction bases outside the gene matches: 8. The CDR3 has 13 amino acids. Germline V gene data show CDR1 as MNHNS and CDR2 as SASEGT. CDR3 bases: TGTGCCACCTCGTCGGGGACAGACTATGGCTACACCTTC. Translation: CATSSGTDYGYTF.

CDR3 region: CATSLIRSYNEQFF. The CDR3 nucleotides read TGTGCCACCTCGTTGATCCGGTCCTACAATGAGCAGTTCTTC. J is TRBJ2-1 and V is TRBV6-1; unclear D gene. The CDR3 length is 14 residues. Germline V gene lookup returns CDR1 MNHNS and CDR2 SASEGT. Deletions cut 10 bases from V and 1 base from J, with 14 bases between.

This chain uses TRBV12-3 or TRBV12-4 with TRBJ1-1, with 7 bases fitting TRBD1. There are 14 residues in the CDR3. J lost 5 bases, V lost 5 bases, and 8 bases had no gene match. CDR3 bases: TGTGCCAGCAGTCCTAGACAGGGAGGGACTGAAGCTTTCTTT. Protein: CASSPRQGGTEAFF.

This clonotype turned up a few times. The V gene is TRBV5-1, the J gene TRBJ2-7; D gene uncertain. Germline CDR1 SGHRS, CDR2 YFSETQ. Trimming removed 3 bases from V and 2 bases from J, with 15 bases in between. This CDR3 is built from 15 residues. The CDR3 sequence is CASSWALTGAYEQYF. In nucleotides, the CDR3 is TGCGCCAGCAGCTGGGCCCTGACTGGCGCCTACGAGCAGTACTTC.

The chain has TRBV9 and TRBJ2-1; TRBD2 aligns across 8 bases. Germline V gene data show CDR1 as SGDLS and CDR2 as YYNGEE. V was clipped by 4 bases and J by 6 bases; unmatched bases: 9. There are 15 residues in the CDR3. The CDR3 region has the DNA TGTGCCAGCAGCCCGTACATAGCGGGACCCAATGAGCAGTTCTTC. Protein product: CASSPYIAGPNEQFF.

The chain couples TRBV9 to TRBJ2-3; D possibly corresponds to TRBD2 (6 bases). The CDR3 sequence is 14 residues long. Germline V gene lookup returns CDR1 SGDLS and CDR2 YYNGEE. The V end lost 1 base, the J end lost 2 bases, and 8 bases lay between the germline ends. As DNA, the CDR3 is TGTGCCAGCAGCGTACCGGGACTCACAGATACGCAGTATTTT. Its translation: CASSVPGLTDTQYF.

This clonotype was seen more than once but under ten times. The CDR3 sequence: CASSLVLASEQYF. In nucleotides, the CDR3 is TGTGCCAGCAGCTTAGTTCTAGCATCCGAGCAGTACTTC. J is TRBJ2-7 and V is TRBV7-6, with a tentative D call TRBD2 (5 bases). Trimming stripped 1 base from V and 6 bases from J, with 10 bases between. Germline V gene sequence: CDR1 SGHVS, CDR2 FNYEAQ. CDR3 length: 13 residues.

This clonotype was counted only a few times. The CDR3 protein is CSAPRWLGENTEAFF. CDR3 coding DNA: TGCAGTGCTCCAAGGTGGTTGGGGGAGAACACTGAAGCTTTCTTT. V is TRBV20-1 and J is TRBJ1-1, with D perhaps matching TRBD1 (5 bases). V was pared by 5 bases and J by 1 base, with 17 bases between. The length of the CDR3 is 15 residues. CDR1 DFQATT and CDR2 SNEGSKA come from the germline V gene (reference sequence).

The chain combines TRBV24-1 with TRBJ1-5; possibly TRBD1 for D (6 bases). Germline CDR1 reads KGHDR; CDR2 reads SFDVKD. The CDR3 is 16 amino acids. Between the trimmed V and J ends, which lost 4 bases and 1 base, there was a span of 13 bases. CDR3 nucleotides: TGTGCCACCAGTGAAAAACAGGGTCCCAGCAATCAGCCCCAGCATTTT. Translation: CATSEKQGPSNQPQHF.

This clonotype has more than one count but fewer than ten. The CDR3 DNA reads TGTGCCAGCAGTCCCCCTGGCGGGAGTACATACGAGCAGTACTTC. Translating it yields CASSPPGGSTYEQYF. The chain has TRBV7-9 and TRBJ2-7; TRBD2 agrees at 7 bases. The CDR3 length is 15 residues. Germline loops: CDR1 SEHNR, CDR2 FQNEAQ (reference sequence). V was clipped by 6 bases and J by 4 bases; unmatched bases: 12.

This chain links TRBV7-2 with TRBJ2-3; the match to TRBD2 covers 9 bases. The CDR3 has 15 amino acids. Losses at the gene ends were 6 bases for V and 2 bases for J; bases not matched to a gene: 6. Germline CDR1 and CDR2: SGHTA and FQGNSA. As DNA, the CDR3 is TGTGCCAGCAGGGGACCGGGACTAGCCACAGATACGCAGTATTTT. Residues: CASRGPGLATDTQYF.

In this sample, this clonotype turned up a few times. V usage is TRBV6-1 and J usage is TRBJ1-1; the D gene is possibly TRBD1 (6 bases). CDR3 length equals 14 residues. Germline assignment: CDR1 MNHNS and CDR2 SASEGT. V was shortened by 6 bases and J by 1 base, with 12 bases between the two germline ends. The DNA for the CDR3 is TGTGCCAGCAGAGCAGGGGTAGGGAACACTGAAGCTTTCTTT. Amino acids: CASRAGVGNTEAFF.

On this clonotype: The CDR3 does not close with the conserved phenylalanine or tryptophan, likely indicating a read error. The rearrangement links TRBV12-3 or TRBV12-4 to TRBJ2-2; D may be TRBD1 (5 bases). CDR3 size: 15 residues. Trimming shortened V by 3 bases and J by 9 bases, and 17 bases separated the two germline ends. For the CDR3, the DNA is TGTGCCAGCAGTTTCAGGGATGGGGTGGGAAGGGAGCTGTTTCTT. Its protein is CASSFRDGVGRELFL.

The J gene is TRBJ1-5, the V gene TRBV19, with D uncertain. The CDR3 loop spans 17 amino acids. CDR1 LNHDA and CDR2 SQIVND come from the germline V gene (reference sequence). V gave up 1 base and J gave up 2 bases, with 15 bases separating them. In nucleotides, the CDR3 is TGTGCCAGTAGTATAGCCCCCGTCAGGAGGGGCAATCAGCCCCAGCATTTT. As protein: CASSIAPVRRGNQPQHF.

This rearrangement joins TRBV18 to TRBJ1-1; 7 bases are a match to TRBD1. The CDR3 is 14 amino acids. Germline trimming cut 4 bases from V and 3 bases from J; bases unmatched to any gene: 5. CDR1 and CDR2 (germline): KGHSH, LQKENI. CDR3 nucleotide sequence: TGTGCCAGCTCACAAGGACAGGAGTACACTGAAGCTTTCTTT. It encodes CASSQGQEYTEAFF.

This clonotype was observed a few times. The V and J genes are TRBV5-1 and TRBJ2-3, with a weak D call TRBD2 (6 bases). CDR3 length equals 15 residues. Germline V gene data show CDR1 as SGHRS and CDR2 as YFSETQ. V was pared by 1 base and J by 6 bases, with 15 bases between. Here the CDR3 DNA reads TGCGCCAGCAGCTTGATGGCCCTAGGAGGGGATACGCAGTATTTT. As protein: CASSLMALGGDTQYF.

The V call is TRBV15, the J call TRBJ1-3; D is unresolved. CDR1 LNHNV and CDR2 YYDKDF come from the germline V gene (reference sequence). V dropped 0 bases and J dropped 0 bases, with 6 bases sitting between them. CDR3 length: 15 residues. The CDR3 loop is CATSREGFSGNTIYF. CDR3 nucleotide sequence: TGTGCCACCAGCAGAGAGGGTTTCTCTGGAAACACCATATATTTT.

The genes are TRBV7-9 and TRBJ1-4, with D maybe TRBD1 (5 bases). In germline, CDR1 is SEHNR, CDR2 FQNEAQ (reference sequence). The germline V and J ends were trimmed by 2 bases and 6 bases, with 13 bases remaining between them. CDR3 length equals 15 residues. The chain's CDR3 is CASSLMSGQDEKLFF. CDR3 bases: TGTGCCAGCAGCTTAATGTCAGGGCAGGATGAAAAACTGTTTTTT.

This clonotype showed up just a few times. The chain couples TRBV5-1 to TRBJ2-7; D unresolved. CDR3 size: 12 residues. Germline CDR1 SGHRS, CDR2 YFSETQ. The V gene lost 0 bases and the J gene lost 7 bases, with 8 bases spanning the gap. CDR3 in DNA: TGCGCCAGCAGCTTGGTGTTCGAGGAGCAGTACTTC. It encodes CASSLVFEEQYF.

V and J are TRBV7-2 and TRBJ1-2; the match to TRBD1 covers 7 bases. The ends lost 4 bases at V and 6 bases at J; junction bases unmatched: 5. The CDR3 extends over 13 amino acids. Germline-derived CDR1 and CDR2 are SGHTA and FQGNSA. This CDR3 reads CASSSGGGHGYTF. The DNA of the CDR3 is TGTGCCAGCAGCTCAGGGGGAGGACATGGCTACACCTTC.

This rearrangement joins TRBV12-3 or TRBV12-4 to TRBJ2-1; 8 nucleotides agree with TRBD1. Losses at the gene ends were 6 bases for V and 9 bases for J; bases not matched to a gene: 13. The CDR3 length is 15 residues. The DNA for the CDR3 is TGTGCCAGCAGGATGGACAGGGAAGTTGGCAGTGAGCAGTTCTTC. Translation gives CASRMDREVGSEQFF.

This sequence joins TRBV7-3 and TRBJ2-3; D might be TRBD2 (6 bases). With 5 bases removed from V and 1 base from J, the gap between germline ends came to 16 bases. Germline CDR1 is SGHTA and CDR2 is FQGTGA. This CDR3 contains 16 residues. The CDR3 nucleotides read TGTGCCAGCAGCGTTGGACTATCGAAGGGCACAGATACGCAGTATTTT. It specifies CASSVGLSKGTDTQYF.

This clonotype was counted only a few times. The chain couples TRBV14 to TRBJ2-2; no firm D call. This CDR3 region has 12 residues. Germline CDR1 reads SGHDN; CDR2 reads FVKESK. V was clipped by 1 base and J by 12 bases, with 9 bases between them. CDR3 in DNA: TGTGCCAGCAGCCAAGGGCGCTCGAAGCTGTTTTTT. Translated: CASSQGRSKLFF.

The chain is built from TRBV25-1 and TRBJ1-1; TRBD1 matches at 11 bases. Germline loops: CDR1 MGHDK, CDR2 SYGVNS. With 6 bases clipped from V and 4 bases from J, the junction kept 7 bases outside the gene matches. The CDR3 extends over 15 amino acids. The DNA of the CDR3 is TGTGCCAGCAGAAGGACAGGGGGCGGAGGCACTGAAGCTTTCTTT. Amino acid sequence: CASRRTGGGGTEAFF.

This chain joins TRBV5-1 and TRBJ1-1, with 8 positions matching TRBD1. The V gene's germline CDR1 is SGHRS and CDR2 YFSETQ. V shed 0 bases and J 0 bases; nucleotides not matched to a gene: 7. This CDR3 has 17 residues. CDR3 amino acids: CASSLGMAGGMNTEAFF. The DNA for the CDR3 is TGCGCCAGCAGCTTGGGAATGGCAGGGGGCATGAACACTGAAGCTTTCTTT.

The V and J genes are TRBV27 and TRBJ1-2; D unresolved. Germline lookup yields CDR1 MNHEY and CDR2 SMNVEV (reference sequence). The CDR3 is 14 residues long. Trimming cost V 4 bases and J 10 bases, with 19 bases left between them. DNA for the CDR3: TGTGCCAGCAGTTCCCTCGTTCTGACTGACGACTACACCTTC. This translates into CASSSLVLTDDYTF.

This chain connects TRBV20-1 to TRBJ1-6; 11 nucleotides line up with TRBD1. The CDR3 is 15 residues long. V lost 2 bases to trimming and J lost 9 bases; unmatched junction nucleotides: 6. The germline gives CDR1 DFQATT, CDR2 SNEGSKA (reference sequence). CDR3 sequence (DNA): TGCAGTGCTAGAAGTGGGACAGGGGGAGGTTCACCCCTCCACTTT. Translation gives CSARSGTGGGSPLHF.

In DNA, the CDR3 is TGTGCCAGCAGTGACGGGAGGACAGGCAGCAATCAGCCCCAGCATTTT. This codes for CASSDGRTGSNQPQHF. The J gene is TRBJ1-5, the V gene TRBV25-1, with 7 bases that match TRBD1. J lost 1 base, V lost 3 bases, and 6 bases had no gene match. The CDR3 totals 16 residues. CDR1 and CDR2 (germline): MGHDK, SYGVNS.

This clonotype showed up just a few times. This sequence joins TRBV25-1 and TRBJ2-1, with TRBD1 matching 8 bases. This CDR3 comprises 15 residues. CDR1 MGHDK and CDR2 SYGVNS come from the germline V gene. Unmatched junction bases numbered 11, after V lost 2 bases and J lost 11 bases. CDR3 residues: CASSEEDRALWQQFF. The DNA of the CDR3 is TGTGCCAGCAGTGAAGAGGACAGGGCCCTCTGGCAGCAGTTCTTC.

This clonotype was recorded a few times. V and J are TRBV7-9 and TRBJ1-5; 7 bases agree with TRBD1. Trimming removed 5 bases from V and 7 bases from J; junction bases left unmatched: 8. This CDR3 region has 14 residues. Per germline, CDR1 SEHNR and CDR2 FQNEAQ (reference sequence). In DNA form, the CDR3 reads TGTGCCAGCAGCCAACGACAGGGCCGGCAGCCCCAGCATTTT. Translating it yields CASSQRQGRQPQHF.